Below, 5 T cell receptor beta chains from the same sample are listed, as sequenced in a study of neoadjuvant nivolumab and ipilimumab in lung cancer. Sequencing was performed with immunoSEQ multiplex PCR; in TCRdb, only in-frame clones are kept and a portion is missing. The sample lists approximately 17,000 clones, under 80% occurring once. The sample consisted of tumor tissue, taken after neoadjuvant nivolumab, alone or with ipilimumab, at or shortly before surgery. The receptor source for this set is an adult with non-small cell lung cancer.

The chain joins TRBV5-1 to TRBJ2-1; TRBD2 might be the D (5 bases). In germline, CDR1 is SGHRS, CDR2 YFSETQ. This CDR3 is built from 11 residues. The ends were cut back, 4 bases at V and 8 bases at J, with 7 bases in the middle. This CDR3 reads CASSRADEQFF. CDR3 nucleotide sequence: TGCGCCAGCAGCAGAGCGGATGAGCAGTTCTTC.

The chain combines TRBV5-1 with TRBJ1-2; TRBD1 agrees at 8 bases. The CDR3 length is 13 residues. The V and J ends lost 4 bases and 2 bases, in that order; junction bases with no gene match: 1. Germline V gene data show CDR1 as SGHRS and CDR2 as YFSETQ. The CDR3 is CASSRDRNYGYTF. The CDR3 region has the DNA TGCGCCAGCAGCCGGGACAGGAACTATGGCTACACCTTC.

This chain joins TRBV6-1 and TRBJ2-7, with 9 bases aligning to TRBD1. Losses at the gene ends were 7 bases for V and 4 bases for J; bases not matched to a gene: 11. Germline CDR1 is MNHNS and CDR2 is SASEGT. The CDR3 covers 15 residues. CDR3: CASTPRDRAAYEQYF. The DNA of the CDR3 is TGTGCCAGCACCCCCCGGGACAGGGCCGCGTACGAGCAGTACTTC.

This clone was found a few times. The J gene is TRBJ2-1, the V gene TRBV25-1; the D gene is possibly TRBD1 (7 bases). Germline CDR1 is MGHDK and CDR2 is SYGVNS. This CDR3 is 17 amino acids long. Deletions cut 5 bases from V and 1 base from J, with 18 bases between. This CDR3 reads CASSPAAGQRSYNEQFF. CDR3 nucleotides: TGTGCCAGCAGTCCCGCGGCGGGACAGAGGTCCTACAATGAGCAGTTCTTC.

J is TRBJ1-1 and V is TRBV19, with D hard to call. V was pared by 1 base and J by 11 bases, with 17 bases between. CDR1 is LNHDA and CDR2 is SQIVND in the germline V gene (reference sequence). The CDR3 is 14 residues long. The CDR3 sequence: CASSIVSDNSGAFF. CDR3 nucleotides: TGTGCCAGTAGTATAGTTTCAGACAACTCGGGGGCTTTCTTT. The full variable domain, rest sourced from reference TRBV19 and TRBJ1-1, is DGGITQSPKYLFRKEGQNVTLSCEQNLNHDAMYWYRQDPGQGLRLIYYSQIVNDFQKGDIAEGYSVSREKKESFPLTVTSAQKNPTAFYLCASSIVSDNSGAFFGQGTRLTVV.